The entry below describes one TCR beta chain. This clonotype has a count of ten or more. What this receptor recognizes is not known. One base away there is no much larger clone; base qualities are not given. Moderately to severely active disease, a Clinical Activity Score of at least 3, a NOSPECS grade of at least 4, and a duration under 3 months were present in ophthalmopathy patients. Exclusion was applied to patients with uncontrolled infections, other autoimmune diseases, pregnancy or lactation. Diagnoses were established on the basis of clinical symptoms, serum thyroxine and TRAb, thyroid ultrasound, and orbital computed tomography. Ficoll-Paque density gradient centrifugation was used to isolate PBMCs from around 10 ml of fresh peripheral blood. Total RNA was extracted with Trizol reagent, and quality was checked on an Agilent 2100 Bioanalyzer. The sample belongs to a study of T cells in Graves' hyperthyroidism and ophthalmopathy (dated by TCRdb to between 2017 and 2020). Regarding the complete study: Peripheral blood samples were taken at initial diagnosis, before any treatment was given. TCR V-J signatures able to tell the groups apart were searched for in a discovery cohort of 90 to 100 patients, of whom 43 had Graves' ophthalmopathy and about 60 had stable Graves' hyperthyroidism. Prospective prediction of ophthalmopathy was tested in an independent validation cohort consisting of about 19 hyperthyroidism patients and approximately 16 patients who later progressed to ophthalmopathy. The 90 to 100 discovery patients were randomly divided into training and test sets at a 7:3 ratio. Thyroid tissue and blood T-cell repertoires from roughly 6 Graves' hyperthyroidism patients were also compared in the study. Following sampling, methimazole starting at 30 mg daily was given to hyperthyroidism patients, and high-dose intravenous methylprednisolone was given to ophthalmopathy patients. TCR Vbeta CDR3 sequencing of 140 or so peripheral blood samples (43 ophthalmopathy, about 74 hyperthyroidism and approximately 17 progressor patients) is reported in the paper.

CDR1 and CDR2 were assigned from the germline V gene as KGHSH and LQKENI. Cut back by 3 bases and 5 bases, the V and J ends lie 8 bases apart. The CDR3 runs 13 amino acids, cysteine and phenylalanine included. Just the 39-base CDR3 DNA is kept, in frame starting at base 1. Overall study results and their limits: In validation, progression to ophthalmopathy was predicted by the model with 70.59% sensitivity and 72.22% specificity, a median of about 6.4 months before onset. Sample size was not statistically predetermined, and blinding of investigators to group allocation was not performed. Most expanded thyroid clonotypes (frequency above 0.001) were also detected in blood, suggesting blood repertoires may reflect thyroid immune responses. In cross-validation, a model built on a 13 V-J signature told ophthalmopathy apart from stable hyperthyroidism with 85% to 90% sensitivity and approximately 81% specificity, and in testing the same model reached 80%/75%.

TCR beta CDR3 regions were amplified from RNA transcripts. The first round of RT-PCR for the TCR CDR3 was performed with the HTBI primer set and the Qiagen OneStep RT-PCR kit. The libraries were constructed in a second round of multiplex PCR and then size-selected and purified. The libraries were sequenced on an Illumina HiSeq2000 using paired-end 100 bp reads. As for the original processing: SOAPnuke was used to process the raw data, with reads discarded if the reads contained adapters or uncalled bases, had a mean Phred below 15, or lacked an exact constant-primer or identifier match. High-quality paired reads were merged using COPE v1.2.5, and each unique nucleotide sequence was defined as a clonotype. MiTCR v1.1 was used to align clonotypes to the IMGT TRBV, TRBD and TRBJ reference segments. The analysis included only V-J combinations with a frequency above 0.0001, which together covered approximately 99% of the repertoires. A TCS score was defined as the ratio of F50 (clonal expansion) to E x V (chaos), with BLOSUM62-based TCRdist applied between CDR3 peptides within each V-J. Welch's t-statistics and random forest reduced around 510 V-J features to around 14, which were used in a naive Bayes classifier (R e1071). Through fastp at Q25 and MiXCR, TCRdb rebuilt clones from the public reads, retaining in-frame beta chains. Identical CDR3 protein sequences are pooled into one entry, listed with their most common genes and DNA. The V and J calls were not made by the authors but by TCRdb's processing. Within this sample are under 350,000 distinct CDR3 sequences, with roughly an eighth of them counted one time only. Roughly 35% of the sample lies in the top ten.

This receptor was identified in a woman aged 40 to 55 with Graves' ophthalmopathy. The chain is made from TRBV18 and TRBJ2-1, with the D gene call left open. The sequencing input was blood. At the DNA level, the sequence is TGTGCCAGCTCACCGACCGCTCACAATGAGCAGTTCTTC. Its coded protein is CASSPTAHNEQFF.